The present T cell receptor (beta chain) was sequenced within a study of cytomegalovirus exposure and HLA in healthy donors. All the people who gave samples were healthy bone marrow donors. The V gene's germline CDR1 is SGHDN and CDR2 FVKESK. CDR3 length: 14 amino acids. Trimming removed 5 bases from V and 9 bases from J, with 17 bases in between. Study outcomes and limitations: Being indistinguishable, some V segments were excluded, TRBV6-2 and TRBV6-3 among them. Rarity characterized most TCR sequences, yet some public TCRs appeared in many donors.

The PCR contained 60 Vbeta and 13 Jbeta primers. The repertoire was sequenced with immunoSEQ multiplex PCR; TCRdb's copy has only in-frame clones and lacks some. The sample includes 90,000 to 130,000 clones, approximately 86% seen only once; the top ten take about 1.8%. A word on this clone: Its target is unknown.

The J gene is TRBJ2-4, the V gene TRBV14, with D uncertain. Sequenced material: PBMCs. The clonotype originates from a man aged 35-49 years in good health and CMV-seronegative. The CDR3 DNA sequence: TGTGCCAGCAGCTCCGCAGGCCGCCAAGGCATTCAGTACTTC. Translated: CASSSAGRQGIQYF.